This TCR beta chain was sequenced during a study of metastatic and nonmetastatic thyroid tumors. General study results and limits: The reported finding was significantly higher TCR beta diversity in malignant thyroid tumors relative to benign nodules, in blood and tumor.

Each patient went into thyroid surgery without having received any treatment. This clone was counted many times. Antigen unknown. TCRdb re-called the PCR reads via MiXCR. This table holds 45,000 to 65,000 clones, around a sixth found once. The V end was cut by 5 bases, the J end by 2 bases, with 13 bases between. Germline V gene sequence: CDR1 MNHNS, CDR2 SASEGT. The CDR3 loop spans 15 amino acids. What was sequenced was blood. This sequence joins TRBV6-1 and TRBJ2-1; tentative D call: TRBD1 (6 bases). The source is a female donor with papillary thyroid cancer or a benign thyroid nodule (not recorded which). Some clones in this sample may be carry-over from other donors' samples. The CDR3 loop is CASSRTAVAYNEQFF. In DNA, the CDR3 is TGTGCCAGCAGTAGGACAGCCGTAGCCTACAATGAGCAGTTCTTC.